This is a list of T cell receptor beta chains from one sample in a study of cytomegalovirus exposure and HLA in healthy donors. Measured with immunoSEQ multiplex PCR; TCRdb has only the in-frame clones, and not every one. Of 220,000 or so clones in the sample, about 90% were seen once. Input material: PBMCs. These receptors were taken from a woman under 30 in good health and CMV-seronegative. Each CDR3 is given with its conserved first and last residue. The D gene is left open where the match is weak.

v_gene	d_gene	len	j_gene	CDR3aa	CDR3nt
TRBV28	TRBD1	14	TRBJ1-3	CASSLTGFGNTIYF	TGTGCCAGCAGTTTGACAGGGTTCGGAAACACCATATATTTT
TRBV7-9	NA	15	TRBJ1-5	CASSPMVRGNQPQHF	TGTGCCAGCAGCCCCATGGTCAGGGGCAATCAGCCCCAGCATTTT
TRBV6-1	TRBD2	15	TRBJ2-1	CASSDVASGYNEQFF	TGTGCCAGCAGTGACGTGGCTAGCGGTTACAATGAGCAGTTCTTC
TRBV28	TRBD1	13	TRBJ1-2	CASSRTGRDGYTF	TGTGCCAGCAGTCGGACAGGGAGGGATGGCTACACCTTC
TRBV18	NA	12	TRBJ1-2	CASSPADYGYTF	TGTGCCAGCTCACCGGCAGACTATGGCTACACCTTC
TRBV6-5	TRBD1	16	TRBJ1-3	CASSYRGQGLGNTIYF	TGTGCCAGCAGTTACAGGGGACAGGGGTTGGGAAACACCATATATTTT
TRBV28	TRBD1	14	TRBJ2-7	CASTWQGAAYEQYF	TGTGCCAGCACCTGGCAGGGGGCCGCCTACGAGCAGTACTTC
TRBV6-6	TRBD2	13	TRBJ2-5	CASRGEGGETQYF	TGTGCCAGCAGGGGGGAGGGCGGAGAGACCCAGTACTTC
TRBV7-6	NA	19	TRBJ1-1	CASSFSWAGRISANTEAFF	TGTGCCAGCAGCTTTAGTTGGGCAGGGCGAATCTCAGCGAACACTGAAGCTTTCTTT
TRBV6-5	TRBD2	14	TRBJ2-7	CASSQLAGSYEQYF	TGTGCCAGCAGTCAACTAGCGGGATCCTACGAGCAGTACTTC
TRBV15	TRBD2	15	TRBJ2-1	CATSKTSGTFNEQFF	TGTGCCACCAGTAAGACTAGCGGGACCTTTAACGAGCAGTTCTTC
TRBV5-5	NA	16	TRBJ2-1	CASSLDPRASYNEQFF	TGTGCCAGCAGCTTGGATCCGCGGGCCTCCTACAATGAGCAGTTCTTC
TRBV28	NA	14	TRBJ1-5	CASTDWSAGQPQHF	TGTGCCAGTACGGACTGGTCCGCCGGTCAGCCCCAGCATTTT
TRBV6-6	TRBD1	16	TRBJ1-3	CASSYAQGARGNTIYF	TGTGCCAGCAGTTATGCACAGGGGGCGAGGGGAAACACCATATATTTT
TRBV12-5	NA	12	TRBJ1-3	CATAGTGNTIYF	TGTGCTACCGCGGGGACCGGAAACACCATATATTTT
TRBV29-1	NA	11	TRBJ1-1	CSVGRRTEAFF	TGCAGCGTTGGTAGGAGAACTGAAGCTTTCTTT
TRBV28	NA	13	TRBJ1-2	CASSLSRDQGYTF	TGTGCCAGCAGTTTAAGCCGGGATCAGGGCTACACCTTC